These 26 T cell receptor beta chains came from one sample sequenced in a study of blood T cell repertoires in COVID-19. Method: immunoSEQ multiplex PCR; TCRdb's copy keeps in-frame clones and lacks some. The sample carries approximately 330,000 clones, roughly 89% recorded once. The specimen was peripheral blood. The receptors stem from a woman in her thirties or forties with COVID-19, enrolled during active disease.

This sequence joins TRBV5-1 and TRBJ2-7, with 8 bases identical to TRBD1. Germline V gene data show CDR1 as SGHRS and CDR2 as YFSETQ. J was trimmed by 1 base and V by 1 base; bases with no gene match: 4. The CDR3 consists of 15 residues. CDR3 residues: CASSLRQGNSYEQYF. The CDR3 nucleotides read TGCGCCAGCAGCTTGAGACAGGGGAATTCCTACGAGCAGTACTTC.

This chain connects TRBV27 to TRBJ1-5, with TRBD1 as a possible D gene (5 bases). This CDR3 contains 13 residues. Germline assignment: CDR1 MNHEY and CDR2 SMNVEV (reference sequence). V was shortened by 2 bases and J by 7 bases, with 9 bases between the two germline ends. Written as DNA, the CDR3 is TGTGCCAGCAGTTTACAGGGCTACCAGCCCCAGCATTTT. Translation: CASSLQGYQPQHF.

This sequence joins TRBV5-1 and TRBJ1-4; weak D call: TRBD1 (5 bases). The CDR3 is 16 amino acids. V lost 0 bases and J lost 8, with 17 bases in between. Germline-derived CDR1 and CDR2 are SGHRS and YFSETQ. This chain's CDR3 is CASSLGWGGEGEKLFF. As DNA, the CDR3 is TGCGCCAGCAGCTTGGGGTGGGGCGGGGAAGGCGAAAAACTGTTTTTT.

The chain is built from TRBV10-3 and TRBJ1-2; D is uncertain. The ends were cut back, 6 bases at V and 8 bases at J, with 13 bases in the middle. Germline CDR1 and CDR2: ENHRY and SYGVKD. CDR3 length: 12 amino acids. The CDR3 region is CAIRQVAGGYTF. The CDR3 DNA is TGTGCCATCAGGCAGGTAGCGGGGGGCTACACCTTC.

The chain has TRBV24-1 and TRBJ1-6, with D tentatively TRBD1 (5 bases). CDR3 length equals 20 residues. Per the germline V gene, CDR1 is KGHDR and CDR2 is SFDVKD. V was clipped by 0 bases and J by 0 bases, with 17 bases between them. In DNA, the CDR3 is TGTGCCACCAGTGATTTGCAGGAGGGGCCGACGAGCTCCTATAATTCACCCCTCCACTTT. It translates to CATSDLQEGPTSSYNSPLHF.

This chain uses TRBV11-2 with TRBJ1-3; 8 positions agree with TRBD1. The CDR3 is made up of 14 amino acids. Unmatched junction bases numbered 0, after V lost 3 bases and J lost 2 bases. Germline V CDR1 and CDR2: SGHAT, FQNNGV. CDR3 sequence reads: CASSLDRAGNTIYF. For the CDR3, the DNA is TGTGCCAGCAGCTTGGACAGGGCTGGAAACACCATATATTTT. Variable domain in full (rest from reference TRBV11-2 and TRBJ1-3): EAGVAQSPRYKIIEKRQSVAFWCNPISGHATLYWYQQILGQGPKLLIQFQNNGVVDDSQLPKDRFSAERLKGVDSTLKIQPAKLEDSAVYLCASSLDRAGNTIYFGEGSWLTVV.

This rearrangement joins TRBV5-1 to TRBJ1-3; 11 nucleotides line up with TRBD1. In germline, CDR1 is SGHRS, CDR2 YFSETQ. After removal of 0 bases from V and 3 bases from J, the junction contained 2 bases not matched to a gene. This CDR3 region has 16 residues. For the CDR3, the DNA is TGCGCCAGCAGCTTGGGGACAGGGGGCGGTGGAAACACCATATATTTT. This translates into CASSLGTGGGGNTIYF.

The rearrangement uses TRBV10-3 and TRBJ2-7; D possibly corresponds to TRBD1 (5 bases). The CDR3 consists of 15 residues. Trimming took 2 bases from V and 3 from J, leaving 14 bases between them. The germline gives CDR1 ENHRY, CDR2 SYGVKD. The CDR3: CAISEIRAGYYEQYF. DNA for the CDR3: TGTGCCATCAGTGAGATCCGGGCAGGGTACTACGAGCAGTACTTC.

The chain uses TRBV30 and TRBJ2-3, with 7 positions matching TRBD1. The V gene's germline CDR1 is GTSNPN and CDR2 SVGIG (reference sequence). CDR3 length equals 13 residues. The V segment lost 7 bases and the J segment 4 bases; nucleotides outside the gene matches: 8. DNA for the CDR3: TGTGCCTACACAGGGGTGACGGCAGATACGCAGTATTTT. Its protein product is CAYTGVTADTQYF.

This sequence joins TRBV6-2 or TRBV6-3 and TRBJ1-5, with D unclear. Germline V gene data show CDR1 as MNHEY and CDR2 as SVGEGT. This CDR3 spans 16 amino acids. With 0 bases removed from V and 0 bases from J, the gap between germline ends came to 9 bases. The CDR3 protein is CASSYSGGYSNQPQHF. The CDR3 DNA reads TGTGCCAGCAGTTACTCCGGAGGTTATAGCAATCAGCCCCAGCATTTT.

V is TRBV29-1 and J is TRBJ1-3, with 8 bases fitting TRBD1. J lost 4 bases, V lost 6 bases, and 8 bases had no gene match. CDR3 length: 14 residues. Germline V gene sequence: CDR1 SQVTM, CDR2 ANQGSEA. CDR3: CSVDRARGGNTIYF. The CDR3 DNA reads as TGCAGCGTGGACAGGGCGCGTGGCGGAAACACCATATATTTT.

The rearrangement uses TRBV30 and TRBJ1-5; no clear D gene. In germline, CDR1 is GTSNPN, CDR2 SVGIG (reference sequence). V was shortened by 2 bases and J by 5 bases, with 10 bases between the two germline ends. The CDR3 length is 13 residues. This chain's CDR3 is CAWSQGRDQPQHF. Written as DNA, the CDR3 is TGTGCCTGGAGTCAAGGGAGGGATCAGCCCCAGCATTTT. The entire variable domain, with the rest obtained from reference TRBV30 and TRBJ1-5, is as follows: SQTIHQWPATLVQPVGSPLSLECTVEGTSNPNLYWYRQAAGRGLQLLFYSVGIGQISSEVPQNLSASRPQDRQFILSSKKLLLSDSGFYLCAWSQGRDQPQHFGDGTRLSIL.

This clone appeared a single time. The V call is TRBV11-2, the J call TRBJ2-1; 10 bases agree with TRBD2. The CDR3 covers 19 residues. CDR1 and CDR2 from the germline V gene are SGHAT and FQNNGV. The V and J ends lost 0 bases and 0 bases, in that order; junction bases with no gene match: 8. As DNA, the CDR3 is TGTGCCAGCAGCTTAGATCATGGTAGCGGGAGGTTCTCCTACAATGAGCAGTTCTTC. Protein sequence: CASSLDHGSGRFSYNEQFF.

CDR3 coding DNA: TGTGCCAGCAGCGTAGGGACAGGGGGATTCGGCTACACCTTC. This sequence encodes CASSVGTGGFGYTF. This chain joins TRBV9 and TRBJ1-2, with TRBD1 matching over 10 bases. Germline lookup yields CDR1 SGDLS and CDR2 YYNGEE. CDR3 length equals 14 residues. With 0 bases clipped from V and 8 bases from J, the junction kept 4 bases outside the gene matches.

The V gene is TRBV28, the J gene TRBJ2-1, with 12 bases that match TRBD2. V trimming: 7 bases; J trimming: 0 bases; junction bases outside the gene matches: 13. The V gene's germline CDR1 is MDHEN and CDR2 SYDVKM. This CDR3 region has 19 residues. The CDR3 DNA reads as TGTGCCAGCACCGTAAAGAGACTAGCGGGGGCTCCCTCCTACAATGAGCAGTTCTTC. It specifies CASTVKRLAGAPSYNEQFF.

The genes are TRBV7-3 and TRBJ1-1; 7 bases are shared with TRBD1. J lost 7 bases, V lost 1 base, and 3 bases had no gene match. CDR1 is SGHTA, CDR2 FQGTGA, per germline. This CDR3 spans 13 amino acids. The CDR3 protein is CASSLNRGGEAFF. CDR3 nucleotide sequence: TGTGCCAGCAGCTTAAACAGGGGTGGTGAAGCTTTCTTT. Variable domain in full (rest from reference TRBV7-3 and TRBJ1-1): GAGVSQTPSNKVTEKGKYVELRCDPISGHTALYWYRQSLGQGPEFLIYFQGTGAADDSGLPNDRFFAVRPEGSVSTLKIQRTERGDSAVYLCASSLNRGGEAFFGQGTRLTVV.

The chain recombines TRBV27 with TRBJ2-7; D is perhaps TRBD2 (5 bases). V lost 3 bases, J lost 1 base, and 10 bases lay in between. The CDR3 is 14 amino acids. The germline V gene encodes CDR1 MNHEY and CDR2 SMNVEV (reference sequence). The CDR3 region is CASSFIEGSYEQYF. The CDR3, as DNA: TGTGCCAGCAGTTTCATCGAGGGTTCCTACGAGCAGTACTTC.

This clone has a single count. A read error may produce the germline difference seen at one junction end. The same CDR3 also results from other DNA sequences found in this sample. The chain links TRBV19 to TRBJ2-2; 8 nucleotides line up with TRBD1. CDR3 length: 14 amino acids. CDR1 is LNHDA, CDR2 SQIVND, per germline (reference sequence). The CDR3 region has the DNA TGCGCCAGTAGGACAGGGCCGAACACCGGGGAGCTGTTTTTT. Its protein product is CASRTGPNTGELFF. The full variable domain, rest sourced from reference TRBV19 and TRBJ2-2, is DGGITQSPKYLFRKEGQNVTLSCEQNLNHDAMYWYRQDPGQGLRLIYYSQIVNDFQKGDIAEGYSVSREKKESFPLTVTSAQKNPTAFYLCASRTGPNTGELFFGEGSRLTVL.

The rearrangement uses TRBV6-5 and TRBJ1-2; TRBD1 matches at 7 bases. Unmatched junction bases numbered 8, after V lost 10 bases and J lost 0 bases. CDR3 length: 14 amino acids. The germline V gene has CDR1 MNHEY and CDR2 SVGAGI. Written as DNA, the CDR3 is TGTGCCACCACGCGACAGGGAACTAACTATGGCTACACCTTC. This codes for CATTRQGTNYGYTF.

This clone was seen just once. The rearrangement joins TRBV27 to TRBJ2-2; perhaps TRBD2 as D (6 bases). The CDR3 is made up of 16 amino acids. CDR1 and CDR2 (germline): MNHEY, SMNVEV (reference sequence). Trimming pared 2 bases from V and 6 bases from J, leaving 16 bases between. CDR3 region: CASSLEGRGRPGELFF. DNA for the CDR3: TGTGCCAGCAGTTTAGAAGGGCGGGGTCGTCCCGGGGAGCTGTTTTTT.

Only a few counts were recorded for this clone. The chain combines TRBV28 with TRBJ2-7, with TRBD1 matching over 7 bases. CDR1 and CDR2 from the germline V gene are MDHEN and SYDVKM. Trimming removed 9 bases from V and 3 bases from J; junction bases left unmatched: 11. The CDR3 is made up of 14 amino acids. CDR3 nucleotide sequence: TGTGCCAGTCTGTCTTACAGGGGATACTACGAGCAGTACTTC. Translated, it gives CASLSYRGYYEQYF.

The rearrangement uses TRBV6-1 and TRBJ2-7; no clear D. Trimming removed 2 bases at V and 6 bases at J, with 8 bases between. The CDR3 runs 12 residues. Germline V lookup: CDR1 MNHNS, CDR2 SASEGT. CDR3 DNA: TGTGCCAGCAGTGAACCCCTCAGCGAGCAGTACTTC. Translating it yields CASSEPLSEQYF.

This clone was observed a single time. The V gene is TRBV28, the J gene TRBJ1-4; TRBD1 might be the D (5 bases). Germline CDR1 MDHEN, CDR2 SYDVKM. Trimming cost V 5 bases and J 8 bases, with 21 bases left between them. The CDR3 runs to 16 residues. CDR3 residues: CASSGPPGRGGEKLFF. For the CDR3, the DNA is TGTGCCAGCAGTGGCCCCCCAGGTAGGGGTGGGGAAAAACTGTTTTTT.

This chain connects TRBV7-3 to TRBJ2-1, with 14 bases lining up with TRBD2. CDR3 length: 18 amino acids. The V segment lost 2 bases and the J segment 15 bases; nucleotides outside the gene matches: 18. Looked up from germline, CDR1 is SGHTA and CDR2 is FQGTGA. The CDR3 region is CASSLWGGVTSGRDNPFF. The CDR3 nucleotides read TGTGCCAGCAGCTTATGGGGGGGAGTGACTAGCGGGAGGGATAATCCGTTCTTC.

This chain links TRBV20-1 with TRBJ1-2; TRBD1 might be the D (5 bases). Germline lookup yields CDR1 DFQATT and CDR2 SNEGSKA (reference sequence). The CDR3 covers 11 residues. Trimming took 3 bases from V and 3 from J, leaving 5 bases between them. This chain's CDR3 is CSARTDYGYTF. The CDR3 coding sequence is TGCAGTGCTAGGACAGACTATGGCTACACCTTC.

The chain has TRBV7-8 and TRBJ2-1, with a possible D match to TRBD1 (5 bases). V lost 1 base, J lost 5 bases, and 12 bases lay in between. This CDR3 is built from 15 residues. Germline lookup yields CDR1 SGHVS and CDR2 FQNEAQ. CDR3 coding DNA: TGTGCCAGCAGCTTAGTCCAGTTAGGGGACAATGAGCAGTTCTTC. This translates into CASSLVQLGDNEQFF.